These T cell receptor beta chains were read from a single sample in a study of shared clonotypes between healthy human individuals. Sequenced by immunoSEQ multiplex PCR; TCRdb stores in-frame clones only, minus some. The top ten hold 1% to 1.5% of the sample, which has about 2 million clones, about 95% seen once. Sequenced sample: naive CD8+ T cells sorted from blood. These receptors were obtained from a young man in good health. Both conserved end residues are part of each CDR3. The order of the fields is V gene, J gene, CDR3 protein.

V: TRBV5-1; J: TRBJ2-3; CDR3: CASSPLTGAPDTQYF
V: TRBV7-8; J: TRBJ2-3; CDR3: CASSTPGLASLKQYF
V: TRBV28; J: TRBJ1-4; CDR3: CASSLSGRWNEKLFF
V: TRBV13; J: TRBJ2-2; CDR3: CASSLVGNSGELFF
V: TRBV6-5; J: TRBJ1-1; CDR3: CASSMSRVWGTEAFF
V: TRBV9; J: TRBJ1-2; CDR3: CASGDLTGREVLSYTF
V: TRBV4-3; J: TRBJ1-2; CDR3: CASSQEAASTFNYGYTF
V: TRBV5-8; J: TRBJ2-3; CDR3: CASSPALGDTQYF
V: TRBV5-1; J: TRBJ1-1; CDR3: CASSLALFTEAFF
V: TRBV4-3; J: TRBJ2-2; CDR3: CASSQGTGGELFF
V: TRBV2; J: TRBJ2-7; CDR3: CAKEATSGRAEQYF
V: TRBV6-1; J: TRBJ1-1; CDR3: CASRSSGWGVAEAFF
V: TRBV19; J: TRBJ1-1; CDR3: CASRGFGTEAFF
V: TRBV18; J: TRBJ2-2; CDR3: CASSPQTPGHSLLTGELFF
V: TRBV10-1; J: TRBJ2-3; CDR3: CASSDITSGTQYF
V: TRBV19; J: TRBJ1-6; CDR3: CASSINWQGLGSLHF
V: TRBV5-4; J: TRBJ2-7; CDR3: CASSPGTVYEQYF
V: TRBV7-9; J: TRBJ2-1; CDR3: CASSPTVAGGPRSYNEQFF
V: TRBV4-1; J: TRBJ1-5; CDR3: CASSQAWGLGNQPQHF
V: TRBV27; J: TRBJ1-1; CDR3: CASSQGTGRWTEAFF
V: TRBV7-9; J: TRBJ1-3; CDR3: CASSLSLSPNTIYF
V: TRBV7-9; J: TRBJ2-3; CDR3: CASSGFGTWETDTQYF
V: TRBV13; J: TRBJ2-7; CDR3: CASSPFSGGEAEQYF
V: TRBV7-2; J: TRBJ2-7; CDR3: CASSPWGVEQYF
V: TRBV9; J: TRBJ1-1; CDR3: CASRPTGNTEAFF
V: TRBV9; J: TRBJ1-6; CDR3: CASSVEDNSPLHF
V: TRBV27; J: TRBJ1-1; CDR3: CASRSTGDYTEAFF
V: TRBV4-3; J: TRBJ1-1; CDR3: CASSQDGDSMNTEAFF
V: TRBV7-3; J: TRBJ2-7; CDR3: CASSSDAGPFYEQYF
V: TRBV6-5; J: TRBJ1-2; CDR3: CASSYFGPGSNYGYTF
V: TRBV7-2; J: TRBJ2-2; CDR3: CASSQRAGELFF
V: TRBV9; J: TRBJ2-4; CDR3: CASSPSGLAENIQYF
V: TRBV5-1; J: TRBJ2-2; CDR3: CASSSWGLAGPNTGELFF
V: TRBV25-1; J: TRBJ1-1; CDR3: CASSARDTRGAEAFF
V: TRBV9; J: TRBJ2-1; CDR3: CASSASVNNEQFF
V: TRBV7-6; J: TRBJ2-2; CDR3: CASSQGQFGTGELFF
V: TRBV11-2; J: TRBJ2-3; CDR3: CASRWGEGGTDTQYF
V: TRBV11-2; J: TRBJ1-4; CDR3: CASSLDLRNEKLFF
V: TRBV29-1; J: TRBJ1-2; CDR3: CSVNDRGEGYTF
V: TRBV4-3; J: TRBJ2-7; CDR3: CASSDGTGISYEQYF
V: TRBV29-1; J: TRBJ2-1; CDR3: CSYSGLSSYNEQFF
V: TRBV7-2; J: TRBJ2-1; CDR3: CASSSGAGALGEQFF
V: TRBV7-8; J: TRBJ1-1; CDR3: CASSIDGRTEAFF
V: TRBV4-1; J: TRBJ1-6; CDR3: CASSHPNLRVPLHF
V: TRBV28; J: TRBJ1-1; CDR3: CASSLAPTTGNTEAFF